This T cell receptor beta chain originates from a study of CD8+ T cells in alopecia areata. It was from alopecia areata patients that lesional scalp punch biopsies and peripheral blood were collected. As regards this clone: Its ends do not fully match the called genes, so a read error is possible.

Extraction of RNA preceded its reverse transcription into cDNA, which served as the sequencing template. TCRdb keeps only in-frame clones here, not all; method: immunoSEQ multiplex PCR. Of about 14,000 clones listed, 45% to 60% are singletons. Sequenced material: skin, taken at week 0. The source is a human donor with alopecia areata.

CDR3 region: CARRAGGEGTEAFF. In nucleotides, the CDR3 is TGTGCCCGGAGGGCGGGGGGCGAAGGAACTGAAGCTTTCTTT. This chain links TRBV30 with TRBJ1-1; TRBD1 is a possible D gene (6 bases). In germline, CDR1 is GTSNPN, CDR2 SVGIG (reference sequence). The CDR3 sequence is 14 residues long.